This T cell receptor (beta chain) was captured in a study of blood T cell repertoires in COVID-19. The germline CDR1 and CDR2 sequences are SGHAT and FQNNGV. Trimming stripped 2 bases from V and 2 bases from J, with 4 bases between. The CDR3 totals 13 residues. Only in-frame clones appear in the TCRdb table, and some are missing; sequencing was by immunoSEQ multiplex PCR. The top ten hold roughly 2.9% of the sample, which has about 210,000 clones, about 86% seen once. In this sample, this clone turned up once. The TCR originated in a man aged 45-65 years with active or convalescent COVID-19. The specimen sequenced was peripheral blood. The genes are TRBV11-2 and TRBJ2-1; no firm D call. Here the CDR3 DNA reads TGTGCCAGCAGCTTATATCCCTACAATGAGCAGTTCTTC. It translates to CASSLYPYNEQFF.